Included here is one T cell receptor (beta chain) sequence, with context. What it recognizes is unknown. Sorted-subset replicate PCR reactions were performed with approximately 190 ng DNA, corresponding to tens of thousands of T cell genomes. Sequencing was performed with immunoSEQ multiplex PCR; in TCRdb, only in-frame clones are kept and a portion is missing. The data hold 2 million to 3 million clones, with more than 90% observed a single time. This specimen belongs to a study of shared clonotypes between healthy human individuals. The study's findings and limits: With a handful of donors compared, approximately 5.5% of naive CD4 clonotypes were shared.

V dropped 2 bases and J dropped 4 bases, with 11 bases sitting between them. This CDR3 spans 14 amino acids. Germline V lookup: CDR1 KGHSH, CDR2 LQKENI. Material for sequencing was naive CD4+ T cells sorted from blood. Documented subset: CD45RA+ positively selected. This rearrangement joins TRBV18 to TRBJ1-2; D is unclear. This sequence originates from a man aged 18 to 30 in good health. The CDR3 region is CASSPVEGGYGYTF. Here the CDR3 DNA reads TGTGCCAGCTCACCAGTGGAGGGAGGCTATGGCTACACCTTC.